Below, 26 T cell receptor beta chains from the same sample are listed, as sequenced in a study of blood T cell repertoires in COVID-19. The repertoire was sequenced with immunoSEQ multiplex PCR; TCRdb's copy has only in-frame clones and lacks some. Of just over 150,000 clones listed, 85% are singletons. The sequencing input was peripheral blood. These receptors were taken from a human donor with acute or convalescent COVID-19. The donor label of this sample is uncertain.

The gene calls are TRBV18 and TRBJ2-1; D is undetermined. With 1 base removed from V and 3 bases from J, the gap between germline ends came to 10 bases. Germline V gives CDR1 KGHSH, CDR2 LQKENI. This CDR3 is built from 15 residues. CDR3 sequence reads: CASSPRADNYNEQFF. In DNA form, the CDR3 reads TGTGCCAGCTCACCACGGGCAGATAACTACAATGAGCAGTTCTTC.

The V and J genes are TRBV3-1 (or the pseudogene TRBV3-2) and TRBJ1-4; D is uncertain. The V end lost 5 bases, the J end lost 8 bases, and 15 bases lay between the germline ends. The germline V gene encodes CDR1 LGHDT and CDR2 YNNKEL (reference sequence). The CDR3 is 14 amino acids. For the CDR3, the DNA is TGTGCCAGCAGCGGGCGGGCCATAGGAGAAAAACTGTTTTTT. Its protein is CASSGRAIGEKLFF.

J is TRBJ2-1 and V is TRBV28; 8 positions agree with TRBD1. The V gene end was trimmed by 4 bases and the J gene end by 0 bases; junction bases not matched to a gene: 5. CDR1 is MDHEN and CDR2 is SYDVKM in the germline V gene. CDR3 length: 16 residues. The CDR3 sequence: CASSSPGQGSYNEQFF. CDR3 in DNA: TGTGCCAGCAGTTCCCCTGGACAGGGCTCCTACAATGAGCAGTTCTTC.

This clone was counted a single time. The CDR3 bases are TGCGCCAGCAGCCTACAGGGGGGAGCGGCTGGAAACACCATATATTTT. Translated, it gives CASSLQGGAAGNTIYF. The rearrangement links TRBV5-1 to TRBJ1-3, with TRBD1 identical over 8 bases. Trimming cost V 4 bases and J 2 bases; bases outside gene matches: 8. Germline CDR1 reads SGHRS; CDR2 reads YFSETQ. This CDR3 comprises 16 residues.

The chain carries TRBV2 and TRBJ1-5, with TRBD1 matching 7 bases. This CDR3 is built from 14 residues. J gave up 2 bases and V 6 bases, and 4 bases lay outside the gene matches. CDR1 and CDR2 (germline): SNHLY, FYNNEI. The CDR3 coding sequence is TGTGCCAGCAGCGGAGACAGGGGCAATCAGCCCCAGCATTTT. This gives the protein CASSGDRGNQPQHF.

The chain combines TRBV29-1 with TRBJ2-7; weak D call: TRBD1 (6 bases). CDR3 length: 14 residues. Germline lookup yields CDR1 SQVTM and CDR2 ANQGSEA. CDR3 sequence: CSVAQGLPSYEQYF. The CDR3 region has the DNA TGCAGTGTGGCGCAGGGGCTTCCCTCCTACGAGCAGTACTTC.

The chain recombines TRBV2 with TRBJ2-3; 11 bases map to TRBD2. J gave up 4 bases and V 4 bases, and 4 bases lay outside the gene matches. Germline CDR1 SNHLY, CDR2 FYNNEI. This CDR3 region has 15 residues. CDR3 in amino acids: CASSVLAGGPDTQYF. CDR3 DNA: TGTGCCAGCAGTGTTCTAGCGGGGGGCCCAGATACGCAGTATTTT.

The chain has TRBV5-1 and TRBJ2-1; 10 bases are shared with TRBD1. This CDR3 is 16 amino acids long. Germline CDR1 reads SGHRS; CDR2 reads YFSETQ. V dropped 4 bases and J dropped 7; count of bases not matched to a gene: 11. The CDR3 is CASSPGGTGARNEQFF. In DNA form, the CDR3 reads TGCGCCAGCAGCCCGGGGGGGACAGGGGCCCGTAATGAGCAGTTCTTC.

This chain joins TRBV14 and TRBJ2-7; 7 bases agree with TRBD1. The V and J ends lost 4 bases and 2 bases, in that order; junction bases with no gene match: 5. There are 14 residues in the CDR3. CDR1 is SGHDN and CDR2 is FVKESK in the germline V gene. The CDR3 is CASSRAGGTYEQYF. The CDR3 DNA sequence: TGTGCCAGCAGCCGGGCAGGGGGTACCTACGAGCAGTACTTC.

This clone appeared a single time. The chain uses TRBV9 and TRBJ2-7; TRBD1 matches at 9 bases. J was trimmed by 6 bases and V by 4 bases; bases with no gene match: 11. This CDR3 contains 15 residues. Germline V gene data show CDR1 as SGDLS and CDR2 as YYNGEE. The CDR3 sequence: CASSPRTGESGEQYF. Written as DNA, the CDR3 is TGTGCCAGCAGCCCTCGGACAGGGGAGAGCGGCGAGCAGTACTTC.

This chain connects TRBV5-8 to TRBJ1-1; no clear D gene. The CDR3 spans 14 residues. Looked up from germline, CDR1 is SGHTS and CDR2 is YDEGEE. Trimming pared 4 bases from V and 1 base from J, leaving 11 bases between. The CDR3, as DNA: TGTGCCAGCAGCCTTAGTCGGGGGAACACTGAAGCTTTCTTT. Translated: CASSLSRGNTEAFF.

The chain uses TRBV14 and TRBJ2-2; D perhaps matches TRBD1 (5 bases). This CDR3 comprises 16 residues. From germline, CDR1 is SGHDN and CDR2 FVKESK. Trimming removed 5 bases at V and 3 bases at J, with 16 bases between. CDR3 in amino acids: CASSSKRGTHTGELFF. Here the CDR3 DNA reads TGTGCCAGCAGCTCGAAAAGGGGCACACACACCGGGGAGCTGTTTTTT.

This rearrangement joins TRBV5-6 to TRBJ1-6, with a weak D call TRBD1 (6 bases). V dropped 4 bases and J dropped 6 bases, with 14 bases sitting between them. In germline, CDR1 is SGHDT, CDR2 YYEEEE. The CDR3 length is 15 residues. The CDR3 spells CASSPGWTVNSPLHF. CDR3 nucleotides: TGTGCCAGCAGCCCGGGGTGGACAGTTAATTCACCCCTCCACTTT. The entire variable domain, with the rest obtained from reference TRBV5-6 and TRBJ1-6, is as follows: DAGVTQSPTHLIKTRGQQVTLRCSPKSGHDTVSWYQQALGQGPQFIFQYYEEEERQRGNFPDRFSGHQFPNYSSELNVNALLLGDSALYLCASSPGWTVNSPLHFGNGTRLTVT.

The chain uses TRBV6-6 and TRBJ1-2; 7 positions match TRBD1. CDR1 and CDR2 (germline): MNHNY, SVGAGI (reference sequence). With 2 bases clipped from V and 2 bases from J, the junction kept 8 bases outside the gene matches. The CDR3 is made up of 16 amino acids. In DNA form, the CDR3 reads TGTGCCAGCAGTTACCTCACCGGGACAGCAAACTATGGCTACACCTTC. It specifies CASSYLTGTANYGYTF.

This chain connects TRBV24-1 to TRBJ2-3; D may be TRBD2 (6 bases). This CDR3 is built from 13 residues. The germline gives CDR1 KGHDR, CDR2 SFDVKD. Trimming removed 1 base from V and 8 bases from J, with 9 bases in between. The CDR3 nucleotides are TGTGCCACCAGTGATTTTGCGGGGCGTACGCAGTATTTT. This translates into CATSDFAGRTQYF.

The chain recombines TRBV7-9 with TRBJ1-3, with unresolved D. Per the germline V gene, CDR1 is SEHNR and CDR2 is FQNEAQ (reference sequence). V lost 4 bases and J lost 0, with 4 bases in between. The CDR3 has 13 residues. CDR3 DNA sequence: TGTGCCAGCAGCTCCAGCTCTGGAAACACCATATATTTT. It is translated as CASSSSSGNTIYF. Looking up the rest from reference TRBV7-9 and TRBJ1-3 gives the full variable domain: DTGVSQNPRHKITKRGQNVTFRCDPISEHNRLYWYRQTLGQGPEFLTYFQNEAQLEKSRLLSDRFSAERPKGSFSTLEIQRTEQGDSAMYLCASSSSSGNTIYFGEGSWLTVV.

The chain combines TRBV2 with TRBJ1-6, with no clear D. The CDR3 length is 14 residues. Germline V gives CDR1 SNHLY, CDR2 FYNNEI. Deletions cut 4 bases from V and 9 bases from J, with 13 bases between. The CDR3, as DNA: TGTGCCAGCAGTGCTCGCCTCCTGAGTTCACCCCTCCACTTT. Amino acid sequence: CASSARLLSSPLHF.

V gene TRBV7-9 combines with J gene TRBJ1-2; a weak D match, TRBD1 (6 bases). The CDR3 has 17 amino acids. The germline CDR1 and CDR2 sequences are SEHNR and FQNEAQ (reference sequence). V was cut by 4 bases and J by 1 base, with 19 bases left in between. CDR3 residues: CASSSNGRGGGNYGYTF. DNA of the CDR3: TGTGCCAGCAGCTCTAACGGTCGAGGGGGTGGTAACTATGGCTACACCTTC.

This chain joins TRBV28 and TRBJ1-1; TRBD1 might be the D (5 bases). The CDR3 runs to 15 residues. Germline CDR1 MDHEN, CDR2 SYDVKM. Trimming pared 10 bases from V and 4 bases from J, leaving 22 bases between. The CDR3 nucleotides are TGTGCCACCAAAAGGACGGGGGGGTTAAGCACTGAAGCTTTCTTT. Its protein product is CATKRTGGLSTEAFF. Full variable domain (remainder filled in from reference TRBV28 and TRBJ1-1): DVKVTQSSRYLVKRTGEKVFLECVQDMDHENMFWYRQDPGLGLRLIYFSYDVKMKEKGDIPEGYSVSREKKERFSLILESASTNQTSMYLCATKRTGGLSTEAFFGQGTRLTVV.

This sequence joins TRBV24-1 and TRBJ1-2; no clear D gene. CDR1 and CDR2 (germline): KGHDR, SFDVKD. V lost 6 bases, J lost 2 bases, and 6 bases lay in between. The CDR3 sequence is 12 residues long. CDR3 loop: CATSPGNYGYTF. In nucleotides, the CDR3 is TGTGCCACCAGTCCAGGAAACTATGGCTACACCTTC.

This clone was recorded once. The rearrangement links TRBV15 to TRBJ1-2; the D gene is possibly TRBD1 (5 bases). The CDR3 consists of 13 residues. Germline values: CDR1 LNHNV, CDR2 YYDKDF (reference sequence). The germline V and J ends were trimmed by 0 bases and 6 bases, with 8 bases remaining between them. The DNA of the CDR3 is TGTGCCACCAGCAGAGATCCGGGGGATGGCTACACCTTC. Translating gives CATSRDPGDGYTF.

The chain links TRBV7-9 to TRBJ1-2; D is unresolved. The CDR3 sequence is 14 residues long. Trimming shortened V by 2 bases and J by 8 bases, and 15 bases separated the two germline ends. Germline V gene lookup returns CDR1 SEHNR and CDR2 FQNEAQ (reference sequence). CDR3 loop: CASSLQADLYGYTF. CDR3 bases: TGTGCCAGCAGCTTACAGGCCGACCTATACGGCTACACCTTC.

J is TRBJ2-3 and V is TRBV24-1; 7 bases are a match to TRBD1. There are 16 residues in the CDR3. Germline CDR1 is KGHDR and CDR2 is SFDVKD. Germline trimming cut 3 bases from V and 2 bases from J; bases unmatched to any gene: 7. For the CDR3, the DNA is TGTGCCACCAGTGATATATCGACAGGGTTCACAGATACGCAGTATTTT. This encodes CATSDISTGFTDTQYF.

The chain has TRBV3-1 (or the pseudogene TRBV3-2) and TRBJ1-6; 8 bases line up with TRBD1. The V and J ends lost 4 bases and 9 bases, in that order; junction bases with no gene match: 5. CDR3 length: 14 amino acids. The germline V gene encodes CDR1 LGHDT and CDR2 YNNKEL (reference sequence). CDR3 residues: CASSRTGSSSPLHF. DNA for the CDR3: TGTGCCAGCAGCCGGACAGGGAGTAGTTCACCCCTCCACTTT.

V usage is TRBV12-3 or TRBV12-4 and J usage is TRBJ1-1, with D possibly TRBD1 on 6 matching bases. The CDR3 runs 13 residues. Trimming left V 6 bases short and J 7 bases short, with 15 bases between. DNA of the CDR3: TGTGCCAGCAGACCAGCCAAGACAGGTGAAGCTTTCTTT. Protein product: CASRPAKTGEAFF.

This clone appeared once. V is TRBV2 and J is TRBJ1-5, with 7 positions matching TRBD1. V lost 6 bases, J lost 4 bases, and 9 bases stayed unmatched. This CDR3 region has 15 residues. The germline V gene encodes CDR1 SNHLY and CDR2 FYNNEI. The CDR3 sequence: CASRGSGTVNQPQHF. For the CDR3, the DNA is TGTGCCAGCAGAGGCTCCGGGACAGTGAATCAGCCCCAGCATTTT.